The entry below gives a single T cell receptor beta chain sequence along with its context. Researchers ran the PCR with 60 Vbeta and 13 Jbeta primers. Some clones are missing from TCRdb's copy, which holds only in-frame ones; the method was immunoSEQ multiplex PCR. The sample has some 130,000 clones, approximately 80% seen once. These data come from a study of cytomegalovirus exposure and HLA in healthy donors. Looked up from germline, CDR1 is MNHEY and CDR2 is SMNVEV (reference sequence). The CDR3 consists of 14 residues. Trimming cost V 4 bases and J 5 bases, with 14 bases left between them. Sequenced: PBMCs. This clonotype originated in a man aged 25 to 40 in good health and CMV-seronegative. The chain has TRBV27 and TRBJ2-5; possible D gene TRBD1, 5 bases. In DNA, the CDR3 is TGTGCCAGCAGTTCTAGGGGTTTGACGGAGACCCAGTACTTC. Its translation: CASSSRGLTETQYF.